One sample yielded the 27 T cell receptor beta chains listed below, sequenced in a study of T cell responses to AZD1222 COVID-19 vaccine. Sequencing was performed with immunoSEQ multiplex PCR; in TCRdb, only in-frame clones are kept and a portion is missing. The sample consists of some 150,000 clones, approximately 88% of them appearing once. The specimen was peripheral blood, collected on day 0 of AZD1222 vaccination. The receptors come from an adult in good health.

The V call is TRBV19, the J call TRBJ1-5; D is undetermined. The germline gives CDR1 LNHDA, CDR2 SQIVND (reference sequence). This CDR3 has 16 residues. Trimming removed 4 bases at V and 1 base at J, with 14 bases between. The DNA of the CDR3 is TGTGCCAGTAGTACCCACGGGTCCCTGAGCAATCAGCCCCAGCATTTT. Amino acids: CASSTHGSLSNQPQHF. Variable domain in full (rest from reference TRBV19 and TRBJ1-5): DGGITQSPKYLFRKEGQNVTLSCEQNLNHDAMYWYRQDPGQGLRLIYYSQIVNDFQKGDIAEGYSVSREKKESFPLTVTSAQKNPTAFYLCASSTHGSLSNQPQHFGDGTRLSIL.

The chain links TRBV7-2 to TRBJ2-3; TRBD1 is a possible D gene (5 bases). The CDR3 is 13 amino acids. Germline V gene lookup returns CDR1 SGHTA and CDR2 FQGNSA. Between the trimmed V and J ends, which lost 3 bases and 6 bases, there was a span of 10 bases. DNA for the CDR3: TGTGCCAGCAGCTTGGGGCTGCTCGATACGCAGTATTTT. Its protein product is CASSLGLLDTQYF.

This rearrangement joins TRBV6-2 or TRBV6-3 to TRBJ1-6; possible D gene TRBD1, 5 bases. CDR1 is MNHEY and CDR2 is SVGEGT in the germline V gene. The CDR3 sequence is 12 residues long. Trimming took off 0 bases at V and 17 bases at J, with 11 bases between the two ends. The chain's CDR3 is CASSYSGRVIHF. The CDR3 DNA is TGTGCCAGCAGTTACTCTGGCAGGGTCATCCACTTT.

This chain links TRBV10-1 with TRBJ1-2; D possibly corresponds to TRBD1 (5 bases). The CDR3 contains 16 residues. V was pared by 0 bases and J by 2 bases, with 13 bases between. Germline V gives CDR1 WNHNN, CDR2 SYGVQD (reference sequence). The DNA for the CDR3 is TGCGCCAGCAGTGAGTCGACGACAGCCAGAAACTATGGCTACACCTTC. Translation gives CASSESTTARNYGYTF.

The rearrangement links TRBV9 to TRBJ2-3; 12 bases match TRBD2. CDR1 is SGDLS and CDR2 is YYNGEE in the germline V gene. The length of the CDR3 is 18 residues. Trimming cost V 4 bases and J 1 base; bases outside gene matches: 10. Written as DNA, the CDR3 is TGTGCCAGCAGCCCACCGCAACTAGCGGGAGGTGGCACAGATACGCAGTATTTT. Amino acids: CASSPPQLAGGGTDTQYF.

V is TRBV20-1 and J is TRBJ2-5; D gene uncertain. The CDR3 spans 11 residues. Between the trimmed V and J ends, which lost 4 bases and 1 base, there was a span of 4 bases. CDR1 and CDR2 from the germline V gene are DFQATT and SNEGSKA (reference sequence). The CDR3 loop reads CSAIPQETQYF. The DNA for the CDR3 is TGCAGTGCTATACCCCAAGAGACCCAGTACTTC.

This rearrangement joins TRBV27 to TRBJ2-7; possible D gene TRBD2, 6 bases. The V and J ends lost 3 bases and 1 base respectively, with 7 bases between them. The CDR3 has 13 residues. Germline CDR1 MNHEY, CDR2 SMNVEV (reference sequence). The CDR3 DNA is TGTGCCAGCAGTTTGGAGGGTTCCTACGAGCAGTACTTC. It translates to CASSLEGSYEQYF.

This clone was detected once. The chain has TRBV6-2 or TRBV6-3 and TRBJ1-1, with D possibly being TRBD1 (5 bases). V was shortened by 4 bases and J by 2 bases, with 11 bases between the two germline ends. The CDR3 has 14 residues. CDR1 is MNHEY, CDR2 SVGEGT, per germline. The CDR3 loop reads CASSLGRRNTEAFF. The CDR3, as DNA: TGTGCCAGCAGTTTGGGACGTAGAAACACTGAAGCTTTCTTT.

This CDR3 is CASSLNGLVNTGELFF. The CDR3, as DNA: TGTGCCAGCAGCTTAAACGGACTGGTGAACACCGGGGAGCTGTTTTTT. V gene TRBV13 combines with J gene TRBJ2-2, with a tentative D call TRBD2 (5 bases). Between the trimmed V and J ends, which lost 2 bases and 1 base, there was a span of 11 bases. CDR3 size: 16 residues. Germline V gene sequence: CDR1 PRHDT, CDR2 FYEKMQ (reference sequence).

The CDR3 is CASNLVRNYGYTF. The CDR3 DNA is TGTGCCTCTAACCTTGTCCGTAACTATGGCTACACCTTC. The gene calls are TRBV30 and TRBJ1-2; D not certain. The V gene lost 7 bases and the J gene lost 1 base, with 13 bases spanning the gap. The CDR3 length is 13 residues. From germline, CDR1 is GTSNPN and CDR2 SVGIG (reference sequence).

The V and J genes are TRBV3-1 (or the pseudogene TRBV3-2) and TRBJ1-2; a possible D gene is TRBD1 (5 bases). Looked up from germline, CDR1 is LGHDT and CDR2 is YNNKEL (reference sequence). The CDR3 totals 13 residues. V was trimmed by 4 bases and J by 8 bases, leaving 14 bases between them. The CDR3 region is CASSRRGTEGYTF. Here the CDR3 DNA reads TGTGCCAGCAGCCGCCGCGGGACGGAAGGCTACACCTTC.

This clone was picked up a small number of times. The CDR3 loop reads CASSKLEAPGELFF. The DNA of the CDR3 is TGTGCCAGCAGCAAGCTTGAAGCCCCCGGGGAGCTGTTTTTT. The chain uses TRBV21-1 and TRBJ2-2; the table's D call TRBD2 went unverified against the DNA. TRBV21-1 is recorded as a pseudogene. The CDR3 is made up of 14 amino acids.

The chain has TRBV3-1 (or the pseudogene TRBV3-2) and TRBJ1-6; no firm D call. Germline V CDR1 and CDR2: LGHDT, YNNKEL (reference sequence). V gave up 1 base and J gave up 10 bases, with 5 bases separating them. The CDR3 has 12 residues. CDR3 sequence reads: CASSQGVSPLHF. Written as DNA, the CDR3 is TGTGCCAGCAGCCAAGGGGTGTCACCCCTCCACTTT.

This clone came up once. This chain uses TRBV7-2 with TRBJ2-4; 11 positions agree with TRBD2. This CDR3 region has 19 residues. J gave up 0 bases and V 5 bases, and 12 bases lay outside the gene matches. The V gene's germline CDR1 is SGHTA and CDR2 FQGNSA. CDR3: CASSRRPTSGSTAKNIQYF. The CDR3 DNA reads TGTGCCAGCAGCCGGAGACCTACTAGCGGGAGTACAGCCAAAAACATTCAGTACTTC.

The V gene is TRBV6-1, the J gene TRBJ1-1, with unresolved D. CDR3 size: 14 residues. Germline CDR1 reads MNHNS; CDR2 reads SASEGT. V was shortened by 1 base and J by 3 bases, with 9 bases between the two germline ends. For the CDR3, the DNA is TGTGCCAGCAGTGAAGGACCGGGGTACACTGAAGCTTTCTTT. It encodes CASSEGPGYTEAFF.

The chain couples TRBV7-6 to TRBJ1-4; 9 bases are shared with TRBD1. Germline CDR1 and CDR2: SGHVS and FNYEAQ. V lost 5 bases, J lost 5 bases, and 12 bases stayed unmatched. The CDR3 covers 17 residues. This chain's CDR3 is CASSHNRRGTGNEKLFF. As DNA, the CDR3 is TGTGCCAGCAGCCATAACCGCCGAGGGACAGGGAATGAAAAACTGTTTTTT.

The chain combines TRBV28 with TRBJ2-7; D call uncertain. Germline V lookup: CDR1 MDHEN, CDR2 SYDVKM. The V and J ends lost 6 bases and 4 bases respectively, with 13 bases between them. This CDR3 is built from 13 residues. CDR3 protein: CASSLGGYYEQYF. As DNA, the CDR3 is TGTGCCAGCAGCCTGGGTGGCTATTACGAGCAGTACTTC.

The rearrangement joins TRBV27 to TRBJ2-1; D assignment may be TRBD1 or TRBD2 (5 bases each). CDR3 length: 15 residues. Germline lookup yields CDR1 MNHEY and CDR2 SMNVEV (reference sequence). The V gene lost 5 bases and the J gene lost 7 bases, with 18 bases spanning the gap. The CDR3 loop reads CASSTTGPTPNEQFF. CDR3 in DNA: TGTGCCAGCAGTACTACGGGACCGACTCCGAATGAGCAGTTCTTC.

The gene calls are TRBV2 and TRBJ2-7; D gene uncertain. V shed 7 bases and J shed 5 bases, with 18 bases lying between them. This CDR3 has 14 residues. CDR1 SNHLY and CDR2 FYNNEI come from the germline V gene. The chain's CDR3 is CASKESPGVDEQYF. In nucleotides, the CDR3 is TGTGCCAGCAAAGAATCCCCTGGCGTGGACGAGCAGTACTTC.

For the CDR3, the DNA is TGTGCCAGCAGTGAAGCCTGGCACGCGAACACCGGGGAGCTGTTTTTT. Its protein is CASSEAWHANTGELFF. J is TRBJ2-2 and V is TRBV6-1; D uncertain. The CDR3 runs 16 residues. Between the trimmed V and J ends, which lost 0 bases and 0 bases, there was a span of 8 bases. Germline V gene sequence: CDR1 MNHNS, CDR2 SASEGT.

This chain uses TRBV15 with TRBJ2-7; 8 nucleotides line up with TRBD2. CDR1 and CDR2 (germline): LNHNV, YYDKDF (reference sequence). Trimming at V came to 1 base and at J to 7 bases, leaving 9 bases not matched to a gene. The CDR3 sequence is 15 residues long. As DNA, the CDR3 is TGTGCCACCAGCAGAGTATCGGGAGGGGGGGTTGAGCAGTACTTC. Protein sequence: CATSRVSGGGVEQYF.

The chain uses TRBV5-4 and TRBJ2-7; unclear D gene. Trimming pared 1 base from V and 5 bases from J, leaving 10 bases between. The CDR3 is made up of 13 amino acids. The germline gives CDR1 SGHNT, CDR2 YYREEE (reference sequence). CDR3 nucleotide sequence: TGTGCCAGCAGCTTGTTTTTGTTCGACGAGCAGTACTTC. Its translation is CASSLFLFDEQYF. The variable domain in full, with the rest retrieved from reference TRBV5-4 and TRBJ2-7, is ETGVTQSPTHLIKTRGQQVTLRCSSQSGHNTVSWYQQALGQGPQFIFQYYREEENGRGNFPPRFSGLQFPNYSSELNVNALELDDSALYLCASSLFLFDEQYFGPGTRLTVT.

This chain uses TRBV2 with TRBJ2-5, with a possible D match to TRBD2 (5 bases). V lost 7 bases and J 1 base, leaving 13 bases between the germline ends. CDR3 length: 14 residues. CDR1 SNHLY and CDR2 FYNNEI come from the germline V gene. The CDR3 is CASKRSTSQETQYF. In DNA, the CDR3 is TGTGCCAGCAAAAGAAGCACTAGCCAAGAGACCCAGTACTTC.

Only a few counts were recorded for this clone. The sample contains more than one DNA sequence encoding this CDR3. The V call is TRBV19, the J call TRBJ2-7; D is unclear. Germline V lookup: CDR1 LNHDA, CDR2 SQIVND (reference sequence). This CDR3 is built from 13 residues. The V end was cut by 3 bases, the J end by 2 bases, with 8 bases between. As DNA, the CDR3 is TGTGCCAGTAGTATCGCAAGGGCCTACGAGCAGTACTTC. Translating gives CASSIARAYEQYF.

This chain's CDR3 is CASSPTDGISGNTIYF. As DNA, the CDR3 is TGTGCCAGCTCGCCCACGGACGGTATCTCTGGAAACACCATATATTTT. J is TRBJ1-3 and V is TRBV18; D uncertain. The V end was cut by 6 bases, the J end by 0 bases, with 15 bases between. This CDR3 comprises 16 residues. CDR1 and CDR2 from the germline V gene are KGHSH and LQKENI.

This chain joins TRBV10-3 and TRBJ2-3; perhaps TRBD2 as D (5 bases). CDR1 and CDR2 from the germline V gene are ENHRY and SYGVKD. With 4 bases removed from V and 0 bases from J, the gap between germline ends came to 8 bases. The CDR3 is 14 amino acids. CDR3 bases: TGTGCCATCAGTGGTGAGGGAAGCACAGATACGCAGTATTTT. Its translation: CAISGEGSTDTQYF.

This CDR3 reads CASSPDAGGYTF. The CDR3 DNA is TGTGCCAGCTCACCCGATGCAGGGGGCTACACCTTC. This chain joins TRBV18 and TRBJ1-2, with a weak D call TRBD1 (5 bases). Germline V lookup: CDR1 KGHSH, CDR2 LQKENI. The CDR3 covers 12 residues. Between the trimmed V and J ends, which lost 3 bases and 8 bases, there was a span of 10 bases.